This T cell receptor (beta chain) was documented in a study of T-cell memory formation after mild COVID-19 (dated by TCRdb to 2020 to 2022). With respect to the entire study: Most TCR sequence clusters were specific to one of the two donors. In a couple of donors, T-cell clones that expanded and contracted after mild COVID-19 were tracked by sequencing TCRalpha and TCRbeta repertoires over time. Two young, previously healthy adult volunteers, one female and one male, were included in the cohort.

These reads were obtained on an Illumina NovaSeq 6000. TCRalpha and TCRbeta cDNA libraries were built by 5'RACE with constant-segment primers, adding sample barcodes and unique molecular identifiers. RNA was extracted from every sample with Trizol reagent. Amplification of the libraries took two PCR steps, and the second step added a second sample barcode plus Illumina TruSeq adapters. The libraries were sequenced on an Illumina NovaSeq using 2 x 150 bp paired-end reads. As for the authors' bioinformatics: Demultiplexing of reads and collapsing into UMI-guided consensus sequences were performed with migec v1.2.7. With mixcr v2.1.11, UMI consensuses were aligned to TRA and TRB V and J templates and assembled into clonotypes. A clonotype was counted as expanded or contracted only if both edgeR and NoisET called the change significant, with noise models trained on biological replicates. For edgeR calls, the thresholds were a false discovery rate-adjusted p below 0.01 and a log2 fold-change of 1. As an exploratory analysis of dynamics, max-normalized trajectories of the 1000 most abundant clonotypes were examined by PCA with hierarchical clustering. Separately sequenced CD4+ and CD8+ repertoires were used to assign the CD4 or CD8 phenotype of responding clones. TCRdb took the public reads, trimmed them with fastp at Q25, ran MiXCR for clone calling and kept in-frame beta chains. Each entry is one CDR3 protein sequence, shown with its most common DNA and genes. The V and J calls were not made by the authors but by TCRdb's processing. Within this sample are 110,000 to 150,000 distinct CDR3 sequences, with less than 25% of them counted one time only. The ten largest clones add up to roughly a quarter of the sample.

Ficoll-Paque density gradient centrifugation was the method used to isolate PBMCs. General conclusions and limits of the study: Contracting CD4+ clones turned up mainly in the CM and EM memory subsets, whereas EMRA was where CD8+ clones were enriched. SARS-CoV-2 specificity of the second-wave clones peaking on day 37 was not confirmed. From day 15 to 85, contracting clones showed balanced CD4/CD8 phenotypes, whereas a second wave of clones that expanded from day 15 to 37 leaned towards CD4+. Some responding clones were detected in pre-infection memory, which suggested that pre-existing cross-reactive memory T cells had joined the SARS-CoV-2 response. The study covered only a couple of mild cases, and larger cohorts including severe cases with pre-infection samples were considered necessary.

On this clonotype: Its cognate antigen has yet to be identified. Within one base of it there is no much larger clone, and no base qualities were kept.

This receptor was taken from an adult woman who had mild COVID-19 (a few samples of this study predate the infection). The sample titles of this study are shuffled in the database, so cell type and time point are left out; the donor was told from shared clones. The sample taken for sequencing was PBMCs or a T cell subset sorted from them (not recorded which).

The base sequence is TGCGCCAGCAGCCAAGATGAAATGAACACCGGGGAGCTGTTTTTT. Translated, it reads CASSQDEMNTGELFF. The V and J genes are TRBV4-3 and TRBJ2-2; the D gene remains uncertain. Including cysteine and phenylalanine, the CDR3 has 15 amino acids. Kept here is only the CDR3 DNA, which spans 45 bases and is read in frame from base 1. At the junction V is shortened by 0 bases and J by 1 base, with 6 bases in between. CDR1 is given as LGHNA and CDR2 as YSLEER, both from the germline V gene.